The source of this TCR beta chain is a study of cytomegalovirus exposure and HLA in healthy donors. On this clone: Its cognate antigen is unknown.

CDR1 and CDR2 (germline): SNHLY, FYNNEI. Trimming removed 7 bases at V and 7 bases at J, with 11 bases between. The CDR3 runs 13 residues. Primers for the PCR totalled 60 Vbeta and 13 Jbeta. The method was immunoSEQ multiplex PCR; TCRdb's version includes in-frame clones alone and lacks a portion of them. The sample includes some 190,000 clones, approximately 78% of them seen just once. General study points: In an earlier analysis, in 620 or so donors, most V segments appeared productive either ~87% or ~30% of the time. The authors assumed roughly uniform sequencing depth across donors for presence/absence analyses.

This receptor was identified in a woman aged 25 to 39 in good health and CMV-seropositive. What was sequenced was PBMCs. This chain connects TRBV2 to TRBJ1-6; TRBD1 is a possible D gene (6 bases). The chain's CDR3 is CASNRGGNSPLHF. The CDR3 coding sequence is TGTGCCAGCAATAGGGGGGGCAATTCACCCCTCCACTTT.